This T cell receptor (beta chain) was obtained from a study of blood T cells in healthy people across ages. Study-level background: Capture via template switching afforded approximately one barcoded beta molecule per two T cells. Findings and caveats of the study: Strong correlation existed between TCR beta diversity and naive T cell percentage.

For the second PCR, which ran for about 6 to 12 cycles, a sample-barcoded 5' primer and a J-beta primer mix were used. Each cDNA molecule received a tag from a template-switch adaptor that had 12 random nucleotides. MiXCR, run by TCRdb on the 5' RACE reads, gives a single entry per CDR3 protein. The sample lists over a million distinct CDR3 sequences; more than 35% were seen once. Germline CDR1 MNHEY, CDR2 SMNVEV (reference sequence). The CDR3 contains 16 residues. J lost 2 bases, V lost 2 bases, and 6 bases had no gene match. A note on this clonotype: Its target is unknown.

This rearrangement joins TRBV27 to TRBJ2-3; 8 bases are shared with TRBD2. This receptor was taken from a woman aged 60 to 75 in good health. Specimen: blood. This chain's CDR3 is CASSLTVAGFTDTQYF. DNA for the CDR3: TGTGCCAGCAGTTTAACAGTAGCGGGATTCACAGATACGCAGTATTTT.